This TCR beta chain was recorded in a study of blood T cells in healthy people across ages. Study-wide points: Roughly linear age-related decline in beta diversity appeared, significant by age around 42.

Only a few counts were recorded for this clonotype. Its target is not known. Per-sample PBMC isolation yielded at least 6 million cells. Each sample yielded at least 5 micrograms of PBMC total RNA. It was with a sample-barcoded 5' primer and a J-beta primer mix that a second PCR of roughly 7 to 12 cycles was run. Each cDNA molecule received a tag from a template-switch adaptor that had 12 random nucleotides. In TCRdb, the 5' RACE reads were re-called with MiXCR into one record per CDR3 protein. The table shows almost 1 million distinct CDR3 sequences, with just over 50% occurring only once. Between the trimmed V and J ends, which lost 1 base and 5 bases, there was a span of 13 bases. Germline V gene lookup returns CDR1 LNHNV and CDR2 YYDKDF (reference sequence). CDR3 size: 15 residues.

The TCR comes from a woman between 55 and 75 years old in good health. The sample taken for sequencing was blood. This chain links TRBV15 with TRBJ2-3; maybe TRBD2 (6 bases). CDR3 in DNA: TGTGCCACCAGCAGAGGGACTACCTTTAGAGATACGCAGTATTTT. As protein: CATSRGTTFRDTQYF.